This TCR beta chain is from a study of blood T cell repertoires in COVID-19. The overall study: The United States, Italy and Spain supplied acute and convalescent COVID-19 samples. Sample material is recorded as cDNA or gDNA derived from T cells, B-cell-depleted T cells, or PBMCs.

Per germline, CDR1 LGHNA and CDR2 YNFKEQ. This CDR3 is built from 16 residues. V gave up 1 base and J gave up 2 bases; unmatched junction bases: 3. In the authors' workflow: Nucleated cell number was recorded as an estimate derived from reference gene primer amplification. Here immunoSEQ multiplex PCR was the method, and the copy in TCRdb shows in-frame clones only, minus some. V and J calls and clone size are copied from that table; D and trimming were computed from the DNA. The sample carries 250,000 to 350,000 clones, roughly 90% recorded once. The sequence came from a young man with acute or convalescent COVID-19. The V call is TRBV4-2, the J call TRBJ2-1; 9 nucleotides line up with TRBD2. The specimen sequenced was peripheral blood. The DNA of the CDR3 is TGTGCCAGCAGCCAAGCTAGCGGGATAACCTACAATGAGCAGTTCTTC. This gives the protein CASSQASGITYNEQFF.